The clone carrying this T cell receptor (beta chain) has a handful of counts. The data are from a study of T-cell reconstitution after alpha-beta-depleted transplantation in children. Germline assignment: CDR1 WNHNN and CDR2 SYGVQD (reference sequence). This CDR3 has 15 residues. Trimming cost V 3 bases and J 3 bases; bases outside gene matches: 5. Unique molecular identifiers were used in preparing the TCRbeta library. TCRdb re-derived calls from the PCR reads in MiXCR, one entry per CDR3 protein. The table has roughly 350,000 distinct CDR3 sequences, 10% seen once; the top ten hold around 2.4%. This clonotype was obtained from a human donor who donated a stem cell graft to a child with acute lymphoblastic leukemia. Source: PBMCs from the stem cell graft donor, taken from the stem cell graft. The rearrangement links TRBV10-1 to TRBJ2-1; TRBD2 aligns across 7 bases. CDR3: CASSDPSGYYNEQFF. The CDR3 region has the DNA TGCGCCAGCAGTGATCCTAGCGGCTACTACAATGAGCAGTTCTTC.